This T cell receptor (beta chain) was documented in a study of cytomegalovirus exposure and HLA in healthy donors (TCRdb year 2017). With respect to the entire study: According to an earlier analysis of 450 to 650 of the donors, 200 million or so T cells yielded 95 million to 140 million unique TCR beta sequences and approximately 300 Gb of sequence data. Roughly 310 gigabases of sequencing data and 80 million or so unique TCR sequences were included in an early release covering about 620 HLA-typed donors. The genetic ancestry cluster associated with self-reported Caucasian donors included 80% to 90% of the roughly 360 genotyped donors. The study was designed to test whether signatures of past pathogen exposure could be identified by cataloging public T cell receptors. Using immunosequencing, the study profiled T cell repertoires from 666 subjects and related those repertoires to cytomegalovirus serostatus. In addition to the first cohort of 650 to 800 subjects, a separate validation cohort of approximately 130 different subjects was used. High-throughput TCR immunosequencing, statistical association of individual TCRs with disease status, and machine learning were combined to predict cytomegalovirus infection status. To study patterns of TCR occurrence, a later analysis re-analyzed previously published TCR beta repertoires from several hundred donors and added high-resolution HLA genotyping. The later analysis used no new phenotypic data to find candidate immune exposures, relying instead on TCR beta sequences and their occurrence across donors. To decide whether each TCR beta V gene segment behaved as functional or pseudogenic, an earlier analysis of fewer than 750 of the donors relied on high-throughput TCR beta sequencing. Donor age, sex, ethnicity and CMV serostatus were compiled alongside the repertoire data. A later genetic analysis used genome-wide SNP genotypes for about 60% of the roughly 700 donors, treating that subset as a discovery cohort. All discovery cohort repertoires had been generated on a single sequencing platform. HLA typing included class I and class II loci at four-digit resolution. The number of donors typed differed by locus, with about 629-630 for A, B, C, DRB1 and DQB1, roughly 520 for DQA1, 606 for DPA1, and roughly 450 for DPB1. Because of strong linkage in the cohort, roughly five DR-DQ haplotypes were treated as single units for association and clustering. Among several hundred genotyped donors of the cohort, an average of approximately 200,000 unique TCR beta nucleotide sequences was sequenced per donor, of which about 19% were non-productive.

Comments on this clone: Its specific antigen is unknown. Nothing much larger sits one base from this clone, and base qualities are not available.

The cohort was made up of 666 healthy bone marrow donors. Cohort members were all nominally healthy when sampled, although unrecorded immune exposures were likely present. The donor tested CMV seropositive and was one of the 289 seropositive cohort members. A peripheral blood sample was collected from each donor, and TCR beta sequencing was performed on peripheral blood mononuclear cells. Genomic DNA extraction from the blood cell samples was performed with the Qiagen DNeasy Blood Extraction Kit. General findings and caveats noted by the study authors: A later genetic analysis reported fewer N-insertions in productive TCRs among donors in an Asian-associated ancestry cluster than the roughly 700-donor mean. Some IMGT-functional V segments, including TRBV6-2 and TRBV6-3, could not be told apart with the 87-base-pair reads, so those segments were excluded. According to a later analysis, TCR association rates differed among HLA loci, with DRB1 alleles showing the most associated TCRs and HLA-C alleles showing the fewest. According to the authors, the approach could potentially be generalized to other disease states and immunological phenotypes. A later analysis found that HLA-associated TCR beta chains were more clonally expanded and had lower generation probabilities than equally common non-associated chains. Because HLA typing was missing for some donors at each locus, association tests included only the typed subset. Assigning TCR associations to individual alleles was difficult when HLA alleles, especially DR and DQ, strongly co-occurred. Most CMV-associated TCR beta chains appeared to be HLA-restricted in a later analysis, and the HLA associations seemed to be driven largely by CMV exposure. A few of the identified cytomegalovirus-associated TCR beta chains were confirmed in vitro to be specific for cytomegalovirus antigens. Because counts were too low, seventeen rarely observed V segments, including chromosome 9 orphons, were excluded from the earlier analysis of 587 of the donors. A cluster of highly shared sequence variants was judged likely to be a technical artifact of the sequencing pipeline. V-gene and J-gene trimming of TCR beta chains was associated with a missense DCLRE1C variant in a later genetic analysis, and the association was replicated in an independent cohort. The classifier was reported to diagnose cytomegalovirus status with high specificity and sensitivity in both the original and validation cohorts. In a later analysis, several top co-occurrence clusters were reported to appear linked to parvovirus B19, influenza, CMV and Epstein-Barr virus. Immune exposure information for the cohort was limited to CMV serostatus. The cohort was sequenced for TCR beta chains only, and without alpha or paired-chain data the features that could be detected were limited. The study listed 164 TCR beta chains as associated with cytomegalovirus. A later analysis associated 16,951 TCR beta sequences with specific HLA alleles at a false discovery rate of 0.05. Correlated functional status among segregating V segments might reflect linkage disequilibrium, but an unknown experimental factor could not be ruled out. While some public TCRs were present in many individuals, most TCR sequences turned up only very rarely across donors. Sequencing depth was assumed to be roughly uniform across donors in the presence/absence analyses, though that assumption may not hold. In an earlier analysis of more than 450 of the donors, most TCR beta V segments were observed in productive rearrangements about 87% or about 30% of the time, broadly matching IMGT annotations. A further reported finding was that TCR beta sequences accurately predicted the HLA-A and HLA-B alleles for most subjects in the first cohort.

Library prep was done by the immunoSEQ multiplex PCR assay. A mixture of 60 forward primers for TCR Vbeta segments and 13 reverse primers for TCR Jbeta segments was used in the multiplex PCR. The CDR3 region of rearranged TCR beta genes was amplified from genomic DNA with a multiplex PCR assay. Amplified TCR beta libraries were sequenced as 87-base-pair reads on the Illumina HiSeq System. Under the source paper's analysis protocol: In a later analysis, approximately 74 million unique TCR beta chains were counted across the 650 to 700 repertoires, and roughly 11 million of these chains were shared by at least two donors. Raw reads were error-corrected and collapsed into unique sequences by a nearest-neighbor algorithm in which closely related sequences were merged to remove PCR and sequencing errors. To assign V, D and J gene segments, CDR3 sequences were aligned to IMGT reference sequences. For a sequence to be retained, at least a six-nucleotide match to both a V gene segment and a J gene segment was required. Rearrangements were classified as productive when the CDR3 lacked stop codons and remained in frame with V and J, and all other rearrangements were classified as non-productive. Following IMGT convention, CDR3 was defined as the stretch from the second conserved V-encoded cysteine to the conserved J-encoded phenylalanine. Sequences without an unambiguous match to a single V gene segment were excluded from the earlier analysis of a few hundred of the donors. In an earlier analysis of some 590 of the donors, a V segment was called functional when productive rearrangements were above 56.7%, and segregating when the standard deviation between donors exceeded 5%. A statistical classification framework was developed to diagnose cytomegalovirus status using the catalog of TCR beta chain sequences. A later analysis assigned V and J genes by comparing TCR nucleotide sequences with IMGT/GENE-DB human TR gene sequences. A later analysis assigned CDR3 sequences and most-parsimonious VDJ recombination scenarios with the TCRdist pipeline. In a later analysis, each TCR beta chain was defined by its CDR3 amino acid sequence together with its V-gene family, and reads without a unique V-gene family were excluded. As a way to deal with suspected cross-contamination and a sequencing artifact, a later analysis dropped under 600 nucleotide sequences that were highly shared and had low generation probability. In a later analysis, a clonal expansion index for each public chain was calculated from normalized within-repertoire ranks of inferred template counts. Generation probabilities in a later analysis came from a VDJ recombination model fitted to out-of-frame rearrangements, and those results were checked against IGoR. A later analysis scored TCR-TCR, TCR-HLA and TCR-CMV co-occurrence with hypergeometric tests, applying a repertoire-size bias correction to TCR pairs. A later analysis estimated false discovery rates by permuting HLA or CMV assignments 20 times. In a later analysis, co-occurring TCRs were grouped with DBSCAN, and TCRdist sequence similarity was added when clustering was performed within HLA-allele-positive subsets. Repertoires with fewer than 30,000 or more than 120,000 public chains, plus five repertoires with anomalous nucleotide sharing, were excluded from co-occurrence clustering. Held by TCRdb, this immuneACCESS table contains in-frame sequences only and omits some clones. Under half of the omission traces to an unresolved V gene where checked; the cause of the rest is unknown. V and J calls and clone size are those listed in that table; D and trimming were worked out from the DNA. Across this sample there are 65,000 to 70,000 clones, with 75% seen only once. Jointly, the top ten make up 7.4% of the sample.

V gives up 3 bases and J gives up 8 bases, and the segment between their germline ends measures 13 bases. The CDR3 numbers 13 residues from cysteine through phenylalanine. Only the CDR3 portion is preserved as DNA: 39 bases, with reading frame beginning at the first base. The germline V gene (reference sequence) gives CDR1 as LNHDA and CDR2 as SQIVND. The sequenced sample was PBMCs. The chain is made from TRBV19 and TRBJ1-2; TRBD1 is a possible D gene, resting on 5 matching bases. This clonotype was obtained from a woman aged 25 to 39 in good health and CMV-seropositive. The nucleotide sequence reads TGTGCCAGTAGTATGACAGTTGTAAAAGGCTACACCTTC. Its amino acids are CASSMTVVKGYTF.